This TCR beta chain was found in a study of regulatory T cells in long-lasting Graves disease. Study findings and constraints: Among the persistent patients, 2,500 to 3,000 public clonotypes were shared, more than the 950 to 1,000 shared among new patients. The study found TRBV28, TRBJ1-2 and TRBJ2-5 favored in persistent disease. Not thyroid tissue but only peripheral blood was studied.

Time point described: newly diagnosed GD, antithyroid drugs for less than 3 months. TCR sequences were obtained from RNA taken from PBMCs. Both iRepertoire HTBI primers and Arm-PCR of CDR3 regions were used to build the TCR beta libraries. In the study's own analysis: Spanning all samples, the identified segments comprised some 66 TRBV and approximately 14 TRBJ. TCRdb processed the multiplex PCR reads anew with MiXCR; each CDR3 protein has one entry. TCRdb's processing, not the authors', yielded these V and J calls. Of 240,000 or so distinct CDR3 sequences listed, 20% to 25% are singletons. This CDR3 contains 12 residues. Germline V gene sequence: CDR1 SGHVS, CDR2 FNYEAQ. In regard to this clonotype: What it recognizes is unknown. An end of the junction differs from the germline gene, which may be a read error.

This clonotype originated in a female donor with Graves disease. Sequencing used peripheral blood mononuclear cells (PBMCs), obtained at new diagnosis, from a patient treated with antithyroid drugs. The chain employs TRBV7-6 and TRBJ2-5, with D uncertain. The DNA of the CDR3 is TGTGCCAGCAGCTTAGATTGGACGGCGCTCCTCTTC. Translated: CASSLDWTALLF.